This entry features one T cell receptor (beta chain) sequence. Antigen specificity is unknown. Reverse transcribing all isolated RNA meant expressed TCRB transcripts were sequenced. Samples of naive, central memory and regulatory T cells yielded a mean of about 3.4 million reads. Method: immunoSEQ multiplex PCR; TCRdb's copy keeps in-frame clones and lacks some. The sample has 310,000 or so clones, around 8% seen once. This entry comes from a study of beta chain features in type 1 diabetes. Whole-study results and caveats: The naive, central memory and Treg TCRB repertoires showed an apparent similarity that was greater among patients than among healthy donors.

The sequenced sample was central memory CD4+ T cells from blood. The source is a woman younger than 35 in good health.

In DNA form, the CDR3 reads TGTGCCAGCAGACTAAGGGGCGGGAGGACCGGGGAGCTGTTTTTT. This codes for CASRLRGGRTGELFF. The V call is TRBV7-8, the J call TRBJ2-2; TRBD2 agrees at 8 bases. Unmatched junction bases numbered 8, after V lost 6 bases and J lost 5 bases. CDR1 SGHVS and CDR2 FQNEAQ come from the germline V gene. The CDR3 has 15 amino acids. The whole variable domain, filled in from reference TRBV7-8 and TRBJ2-2, reads GAGVSQSPRYKVAKRGQDVALRCDPISGHVSLFWYQQALGQGPEFLTYFQNEAQLDKSGLPSDRFFAERPEGSVSTLKIQRTQQEDSAVYLCASRLRGGRTGELFFGEGSRLTVL.